This TCR beta chain derives from a study of blood T cells in healthy people across ages. General study findings and limits: PBMCs were not sorted, which prevented a conclusive comparison of naive versus antigen-experienced cells.

It was with a sample-barcoded 5' primer and a J-beta primer mix that a second PCR of roughly 7 to 12 cycles was run. The authors tagged each cDNA molecule using a template-switch adaptor with 12 random nucleotides. TCRdb used MiXCR to reprocess the 5' RACE reads, holding one entry per CDR3 protein. The sample contains about 1,600,000 distinct CDR3 sequences, approximately 42% of which appear only once. Germline CDR1 and CDR2: SQVTM and ANQGSEA. Trimming cost V 3 bases and J 8 bases; bases outside gene matches: 6. The CDR3 loop spans 13 amino acids. For every donor, a draw yielded 7.5 to 10 milliliters of peripheral blood. At least 7 million PBMCs were isolated per sample. This clonotype has a handful of counts. Its antigen is not known.

The chain is built from TRBV29-1 and TRBJ2-1; 8 bases are a match to TRBD2. Specimen: blood. This receptor was taken from a woman between 18 and 30 years old in good health. In DNA form, the CDR3 reads TGCAGCGTTGAGTCAGTGCGGGGGGATGAGCAGTTCTTC. Translated: CSVESVRGDEQFF.